This TCR beta chain was observed in a study of CD8+ T cells in alopecia areata. Across the study: Those patients who were treated received oral tofacitinib, which was given at 5 to 10 mg twice daily for moderate-to-severe alopecia areata. Study-level findings and limits: With patients, TCR sharing proved less clear than in mice, a difference possibly related to HLA. Sequencing of scalp samples also includes resident alphabeta T cells from normal skin.

Trimming removed 7 bases from V and 6 bases from J, with 21 bases in between. There are 14 residues in the CDR3. Per germline, CDR1 SQVTM and CDR2 ANQGSEA. cDNA reverse transcribed from extracted RNA served as the sequencing template. Method: immunoSEQ multiplex PCR; TCRdb's copy keeps in-frame clones and lacks some. The sample has about 150,000 clones; 45% to 60% are singletons. Alopecia areata patients provided lesional scalp punch biopsies and peripheral blood. This clone came up a few times. Its target is not known. The chain is built from TRBV29-1 and TRBJ1-2; a possible D gene is TRBD1 (5 bases). Sample: CD8+ T cells sorted from blood, taken at week 0. The TCR originated in a human donor with alopecia areata. The CDR3 here is CSAAEDIVYDGYTF. The CDR3 DNA reads TGCAGCGCTGCGGAGGACATAGTCTATGATGGCTACACCTTC.